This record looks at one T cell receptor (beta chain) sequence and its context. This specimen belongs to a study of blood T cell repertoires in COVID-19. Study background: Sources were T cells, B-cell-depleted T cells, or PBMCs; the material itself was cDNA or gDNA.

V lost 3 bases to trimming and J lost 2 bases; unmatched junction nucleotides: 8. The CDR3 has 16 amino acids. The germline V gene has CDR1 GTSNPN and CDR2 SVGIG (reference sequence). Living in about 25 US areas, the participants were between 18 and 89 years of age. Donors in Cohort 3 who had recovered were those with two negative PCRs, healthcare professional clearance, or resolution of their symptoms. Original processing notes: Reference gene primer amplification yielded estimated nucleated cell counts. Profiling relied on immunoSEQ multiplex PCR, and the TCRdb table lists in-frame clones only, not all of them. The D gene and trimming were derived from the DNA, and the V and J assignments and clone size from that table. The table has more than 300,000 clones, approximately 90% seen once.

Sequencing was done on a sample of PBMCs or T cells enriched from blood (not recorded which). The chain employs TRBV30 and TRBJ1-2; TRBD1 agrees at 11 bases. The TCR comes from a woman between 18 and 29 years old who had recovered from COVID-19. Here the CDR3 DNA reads TGTGCCTGGAGAGTAACCGGGACAGGGGGAAACTATGGCTACACCTTC. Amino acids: CAWRVTGTGGNYGYTF.